The clone carrying this TCR beta chain appeared a single time. The antigen remains undetermined. One end of the junction varies from germline; a read error may be responsible. Germline assignment: CDR1 SSHAT and CDR2 FNYEAQ (reference sequence). CDR3 length: 16 residues. Autoimmune disease history or systemic immunosuppression led to patients being barred. The data were taken from a study of OX40 agonist ivuxolimab in advanced cancers. On the study more broadly: Partial responses were recorded for three patients, including one with hepatocellular carcinoma and two with cutaneous melanoma. Study conclusions and caveats: Clones of CD4+ and CD8+ blood T cells grew by week 6 at doses of 0.1 to 3.0 mg/kg.

TCRdb's copy holds only in-frame clones and misses some; the assay was immunoSEQ multiplex PCR. The sample holds about 76,000 clones, about 85% seen once. The clonotype comes from an adult with an advanced solid tumor such as melanoma, head and neck, liver or kidney cancer. The source was CD4+ or CD8+ T cells sorted from blood, collected in a trial of the OX40 agonist ivuxolimab. The chain recombines TRBV7-7 with TRBJ2-1, with 7 bases aligning to TRBD2. The CDR3 region is CASSPSLAEEYNEQFF. DNA of the CDR3: TGTGCTAGCAGCCCTTCGCTAGCGGAGGAATACAATGAGCAGTTCTTC. Together with reference TRBV7-7 and TRBJ2-1, the CDR3 gives the full variable domain: GAGVSQSPRYKVTKRGQDVTLRCDPISSHATLYWYQQALGQGPEFLTYFNYEAQPDKSGLPSDRFSAERPEGSISTLTIQRTEQRDSAMYRCASSPSLAEEYNEQFFGPGTRLTVL.